This TCR beta chain came from a study of human T cells and chemical hapten exposure. Time point here: pre-sensitization, week 0. Noted treatment: therapeutic diphenylcyclopropenone sensitization with weekly scalp DPC. This clonotype occurred a few times. TCRdb re-called the RACE reads through MiXCR, storing one row per CDR3 protein. The top ten clones hold about 8.2% of a sample with 300,000 to 450,000 distinct CDR3 sequences, 5.5% of them seen once. The CDR3 is 15 amino acids. V dropped 5 bases and J dropped 7; count of bases not matched to a gene: 13. The sequences come from whole blood, collected in connection with sensitization to the hapten diphenylcyclopropenone (DPC). The chain carries TRBV12-3 or TRBV12-4 and TRBJ2-7; 8 bases match TRBD1. The receptor comes from a woman aged 18-29 years with alopecia areata. Some clones in this sample may be carry-over from other donors' samples. CDR3 nucleotide sequence: TGTGCCAGCAGTGCCCCCGGCAGGGGGCTGGGTGAGCAGTACTTC. Encoded protein: CASSAPGRGLGEQYF.